Only a few counts were recorded for the clone carrying this TCR beta chain. Its antigen is not known. This record belongs to a study of identical twins. Study conclusions and caveats: Partly confounded zero-insertion analyses could result from invariant MAIT and iNKT cells. Alpha sequences that were out-of-frame and twin-shared showed an excess of low generation probability.

TCRdb passed the 5' RACE reads through MiXCR, listing each CDR3 protein once. In the table there are about 490,000 distinct CDR3 sequences, approximately 14% of which are singletons. CDR1 is LGHDT, CDR2 YNNKEL, per germline (reference sequence). Trimming took 5 bases from V and 1 from J; bases not matched to a gene: 15. CDR3 length equals 18 residues. These data were also reused for a study on yellow fever vaccine responses in identical twins.

This clonotype was obtained from a young woman in good health. Sequencing input: CD4+ T cells sorted from blood. This sequence joins TRBV3-1 and TRBJ1-2, with 8 nucleotides matching TRBD1. DNA of the CDR3: TGTGCCAGCAGCACCGTAACAGGGGGAGGGGCCTTTAACTATGGCTACACCTTC. As protein: CASSTVTGGGAFNYGYTF.